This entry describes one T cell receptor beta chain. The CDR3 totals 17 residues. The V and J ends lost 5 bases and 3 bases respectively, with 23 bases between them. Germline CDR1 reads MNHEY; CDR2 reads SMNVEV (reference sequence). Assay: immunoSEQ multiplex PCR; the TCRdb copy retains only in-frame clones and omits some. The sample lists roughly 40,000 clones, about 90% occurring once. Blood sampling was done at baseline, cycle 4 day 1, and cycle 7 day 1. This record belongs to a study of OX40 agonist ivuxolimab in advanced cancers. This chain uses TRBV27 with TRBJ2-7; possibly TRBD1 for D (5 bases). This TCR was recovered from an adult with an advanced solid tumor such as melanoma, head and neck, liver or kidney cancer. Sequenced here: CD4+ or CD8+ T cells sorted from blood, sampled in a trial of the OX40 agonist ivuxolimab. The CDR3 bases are TGTGCCAGCAGTCCTCCGGATCAGGGCCCCCCCTACTACGAGCAGTACTTC. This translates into CASSPPDQGPPYYEQYF.